The 29 T cell receptor beta chains below all came from one sample that was sequenced in a study of blood T cell repertoires in COVID-19. Here immunoSEQ multiplex PCR was the method, and the copy in TCRdb shows in-frame clones only, minus some. Among 150,000 or so clones listed, around 84% were seen once. Material for sequencing was peripheral blood. The receptors come from a man older than 75 with acute or convalescent COVID-19.

The rearrangement joins TRBV27 to TRBJ2-1, with D tentatively TRBD1 (7 bases). This CDR3 is built from 17 residues. V was shortened by 3 bases and J by 5 bases, with 20 bases between the two germline ends. CDR1 is MNHEY and CDR2 is SMNVEV in the germline V gene (reference sequence). The CDR3 here is CASSFRRGLGQHNEQFF. The CDR3 nucleotides are TGTGCCAGCAGTTTCCGGAGGGGGCTGGGGCAACACAATGAGCAGTTCTTC.

This chain uses TRBV19 with TRBJ1-5, with 9 nucleotides matching TRBD1. The CDR3 sequence is 16 residues long. The trim removed 0 bases at V and 5 bases at J, leaving 5 bases unmatched. The germline gives CDR1 LNHDA, CDR2 SQIVND (reference sequence). CDR3 in amino acids: CASSIEGRTGDQPQHF. CDR3 sequence (DNA): TGTGCCAGTAGTATAGAGGGCCGGACAGGGGATCAGCCCCAGCATTTT. The full variable domain, completed using reference TRBV19 and TRBJ1-5, is DGGITQSPKYLFRKEGQNVTLSCEQNLNHDAMYWYRQDPGQGLRLIYYSQIVNDFQKGDIAEGYSVSREKKESFPLTVTSAQKNPTAFYLCASSIEGRTGDQPQHFGDGTRLSIL.

The V and J genes are TRBV3-1 (or the pseudogene TRBV3-2) and TRBJ2-1; possibly TRBD2 for D (5 bases). Looked up from germline, CDR1 is LGHDT and CDR2 is YNNKEL (reference sequence). Trimming removed 4 bases at V and 0 bases at J, with 19 bases between. This CDR3 region has 18 residues. This chain's CDR3 is CASSPFVGRGSSYNEQFF. The CDR3 DNA reads as TGTGCCAGCAGCCCTTTCGTAGGACGGGGTAGCTCCTACAATGAGCAGTTCTTC.

The chain employs TRBV4-3 and TRBJ2-6; D is perhaps TRBD2 (5 bases). V lost 3 bases, J lost 0 bases, and 12 bases lay in between. CDR1 is LGHNA and CDR2 is YSLEER in the germline V gene. This CDR3 region has 17 residues. The CDR3 protein is CASSQEVGSSGANVLTF. The CDR3 nucleotides are TGCGCCAGCAGCCAGGAGGTAGGGTCCTCTGGGGCCAACGTCCTGACTTTC.

The chain combines TRBV27 with TRBJ2-3; the match to TRBD2 covers 11 bases. The CDR3 spans 15 residues. CDR1 and CDR2 (germline): MNHEY, SMNVEV (reference sequence). After removal of 5 bases from V and 6 bases from J, the junction contained 7 bases not matched to a gene. DNA of the CDR3: TGTGCCAGCAGTAGACTAGCGGGGAACCTTGATACGCAGTATTTT. Protein product: CASSRLAGNLDTQYF.

This chain links TRBV4-1 with TRBJ2-1, with D perhaps TRBD1 (5 bases). Germline CDR1 reads MGHRA; CDR2 reads YSYEKL. This CDR3 has 13 residues. V was pared by 2 bases and J by 9 bases, with 11 bases between. The CDR3 here is CASSQIGVSEQFF. The CDR3 coding sequence is TGCGCCAGCAGCCAAATAGGGGTCAGTGAGCAGTTCTTC.

The V and J genes are TRBV12-3 or TRBV12-4 and TRBJ1-1, with D hard to call. The V end was cut by 1 base, the J end by 4 bases, with 7 bases between. The CDR3 spans 13 residues. CDR3 sequence reads: CASSLGGATEAFF. The CDR3, as DNA: TGTGCCAGCAGTTTAGGGGGAGCCACTGAAGCTTTCTTT.

The chain couples TRBV6-2 or TRBV6-3 to TRBJ1-1; unclear D gene. CDR1 and CDR2 (germline): MNHEY, SVGEGT. Trimming pared 4 bases from V and 2 bases from J, leaving 23 bases between. This CDR3 is built from 18 residues. The DNA of the CDR3 is TGTGCCAGCAGTTCCCTCGGAATAAGGAGGAAGATAAACACTGAAGCTTTCTTT. As protein: CASSSLGIRRKINTEAFF.

DNA for the CDR3: TGTGCCAGCAGTTCTCACGGGACAGGGGGGTACAATGAGCAGTTCTTC. Translating it yields CASSSHGTGGYNEQFF. This chain connects TRBV6-5 to TRBJ2-1, with 11 bases aligning to TRBD1. The CDR3 covers 16 residues. The trim removed 4 bases at V and 4 bases at J, leaving 6 bases unmatched. Germline CDR1 and CDR2: MNHEY and SVGAGI.

The rearrangement joins TRBV28 to TRBJ1-6, with 10 bases matching TRBD1. J lost 9 bases, V lost 4 bases, and 6 bases had no gene match. Germline lookup yields CDR1 MDHEN and CDR2 SYDVKM. The CDR3 is 15 amino acids. CDR3 sequence: CASSSPGQGLSPLHF. DNA for the CDR3: TGTGCCAGCAGTTCCCCGGGACAGGGGCTTTCACCCCTCCACTTT.

The V gene is TRBV7-2, the J gene TRBJ1-3; TRBD1 agrees at 9 bases. From germline, CDR1 is SGHTA and CDR2 FQGNSA. The length of the CDR3 is 14 residues. Trimming at V came to 5 bases and at J to 3 bases, leaving 2 bases not matched to a gene. The DNA of the CDR3 is TGTGCCAGCAGCGCGACAGGGGGTGGAAACACCATATATTTT. This codes for CASSATGGGNTIYF.

The chain is built from TRBV5-5 and TRBJ2-6; 8 bases are a match to TRBD1. V shed 4 bases, J shed 0 bases, and the junction held 12 bases outside the gene matches. This CDR3 has 19 residues. Germline CDR1 SGHKS, CDR2 YYEKEE (reference sequence). CDR3 bases: TGTGCCAGCAGCCCTATTACAGGGGGATTGGCCTCTGGGGCCAACGTCCTGACTTTC. This sequence encodes CASSPITGGLASGANVLTF.

V is TRBV23-1 and J is TRBJ2-3, with TRBD2 matching 11 bases. TRBV23-1 is assigned to the ORF class and has an uncertain function. With 4 bases clipped from V and 0 bases from J, the junction kept 9 bases outside the gene matches. This CDR3 is built from 18 residues. CDR3 sequence reads: CASSPSSGGLRSTDTQYF. The CDR3 DNA reads as TGCGCCAGCAGTCCGTCTAGCGGGGGGCTACGGAGCACAGATACGCAGTATTTT.

CDR3 loop: CASSLSAAATYNEQFF. The CDR3 DNA reads TGTGCCAGCAGTTTAAGTGCAGCGGCGACCTACAATGAGCAGTTCTTC. The rearrangement uses TRBV27 and TRBJ2-1; the D gene is possibly TRBD2 (5 bases). This CDR3 region has 16 residues. CDR1 MNHEY and CDR2 SMNVEV come from the germline V gene (reference sequence). Trimming pared 2 bases from V and 2 bases from J, leaving 13 bases between.

This clone was observed a few times. This chain connects TRBV5-1 to TRBJ2-3, with D perhaps TRBD1 (6 bases). The ends were cut back, 2 bases at V and 4 bases at J, with 17 bases in the middle. The CDR3 totals 16 residues. Germline V gene lookup returns CDR1 SGHRS and CDR2 YFSETQ. CDR3 loop: CASSFTAGGGADTQYF. The CDR3 nucleotides read TGCGCCAGCAGCTTCACTGCGGGTGGGGGCGCAGATACGCAGTATTTT.

CDR3 loop: CASRLAGNTGELFF. DNA for the CDR3: TGTGCCAGTAGACTAGCGGGGAACACCGGGGAGCTGTTTTTT. This sequence joins TRBV7-6 and TRBJ2-2; 10 bases agree with TRBD2. The ends lost 9 bases at V and 1 base at J; junction bases unmatched: 2. The germline gives CDR1 SGHVS, CDR2 FNYEAQ. The CDR3 is made up of 14 amino acids.

CDR3 sequence reads: CASSAGGAGKNIQYF. CDR3 nucleotide sequence: TGTGCCAGCAGTGCCGGGGGGGCAGGCAAAAACATTCAGTACTTC. The rearrangement links TRBV28 to TRBJ2-4; 8 positions match TRBD2. V was pared by 5 bases and J by 3 bases, with 6 bases of the junction left unmatched. Germline lookup yields CDR1 MDHEN and CDR2 SYDVKM. The CDR3 has 15 amino acids.

DNA of the CDR3: TGCGCCAGCAGCTTGGCTGGGCAGGGGGCTAGGGCAGAGACCCAGTACTTC. Encoded protein: CASSLAGQGARAETQYF. V usage is TRBV5-1 and J usage is TRBJ2-5; TRBD1 matches 8 bases. V trimming: 0 bases; J trimming: 4 bases; junction bases outside the gene matches: 11. The CDR3 contains 17 residues. Germline V gene data show CDR1 as SGHRS and CDR2 as YFSETQ.

CDR3 amino acids: CASSLTGGGYGYTF. The CDR3 DNA is TGTGCCAGCAGTTTAACAGGGGGTGGCTATGGCTACACCTTC. The chain combines TRBV28 with TRBJ1-2; 8 nucleotides align to TRBD1. The CDR3 loop spans 14 amino acids. The V and J ends lost 2 bases and 4 bases, in that order; junction bases with no gene match: 3. Germline V gene data show CDR1 as MDHEN and CDR2 as SYDVKM.

This chain connects TRBV6-6 to TRBJ2-1; tentatively, D is TRBD1 (7 bases). The V and J ends lost 5 bases and 4 bases respectively, with 18 bases between them. The CDR3 covers 16 residues. The V gene's germline CDR1 is MNHNY and CDR2 SVGAGI (reference sequence). CDR3 loop: CASSRMGAGGYNEQFF. In nucleotides, the CDR3 is TGTGCCAGCAGTCGAATGGGCGCAGGGGGGTACAATGAGCAGTTCTTC.

The chain uses TRBV11-3 and TRBJ2-7, with D possibly being TRBD2 (5 bases). The CDR3 is 13 residues long. Per germline, CDR1 SGHNT and CDR2 YENEEA. Trimming stripped 1 base from V and 6 bases from J, with 10 bases between. The CDR3 region has the DNA TGTGCCAGCAGCTTAGTTAGCGCGGGCGAGCAGTACTTC. As protein: CASSLVSAGEQYF.

This clone rates as medium-sized. The chain employs TRBV7-9 and TRBJ2-7; 10 positions match TRBD1. V lost 3 bases, J lost 5 bases, and 10 bases stayed unmatched. CDR3 length: 16 amino acids. CDR1 and CDR2 (germline): SEHNR, FQNEAQ (reference sequence). CDR3 coding DNA: TGTGCCAGCAGCTTGGCCGCCGGGACAGGGGACCACGAGCAGTACGTC. Translation: CASSLAAGTGDHEQYV.

This chain uses TRBV10-3 with TRBJ1-1, with 7 nucleotides matching TRBD1. Germline-derived CDR1 and CDR2 are ENHRY and SYGVKD. There are 14 residues in the CDR3. V was clipped by 5 bases and J by 11 bases; unmatched bases: 14. In DNA, the CDR3 is TGTGCCATCAGTAATAATCGGGACAGTGCGGCGGCTTTCTTT. It yields the protein CAISNNRDSAAAFF.

The J gene is TRBJ2-2, the V gene TRBV4-3, with 10 positions matching TRBD2. Per the germline V gene, CDR1 is LGHNA and CDR2 is YSLEER. V dropped 0 bases and J dropped 9; count of bases not matched to a gene: 7. The CDR3 has 16 amino acids. CDR3 residues: CASSQDERGGFRELFF. For the CDR3, the DNA is TGCGCCAGCAGCCAAGATGAGCGGGGGGGGTTCAGGGAGCTGTTTTTT.

This clone was observed a few times. V is TRBV19 and J is TRBJ1-5, with TRBD1 identical over 9 bases. There are 13 residues in the CDR3. With 5 bases clipped from V and 5 bases from J, the junction kept 1 base outside the gene matches. Germline CDR1 is LNHDA and CDR2 is SQIVND (reference sequence). The CDR3 spells CASSRQGDQPQHF. CDR3 DNA sequence: TGTGCCAGTAGTCGACAGGGGGATCAGCCCCAGCATTTT.

CDR3 nucleotide sequence: TGTGCCAGCAGCCAAGATTCGAAAGGGGCCCAGTACAATGAGCAGTTCTTC. This encodes CASSQDSKGAQYNEQFF. The chain recombines TRBV3-1 (or the pseudogene TRBV3-2) with TRBJ2-1; perhaps TRBD1 as D (5 bases). V was shortened by 0 bases and J by 4 bases, with 16 bases between the two germline ends. This CDR3 has 17 residues. From germline, CDR1 is LGHDT and CDR2 YNNKEL (reference sequence).

The chain uses TRBV21-1 and TRBJ2-1; the listed D gene, TRBD2, was not tested against the DNA. TRBV21-1 is reported as a pseudogene. The CDR3 runs 13 residues. CDR3 loop: CASSKVPSPGEFF. CDR3 bases: TGTGCCAGCAGCAAAGTCCCGAGCCCGGGGGAGTTCTTC.

This clone came up a few times. The V and J genes are TRBV5-1 and TRBJ2-5, with D maybe TRBD2 (6 bases). Germline lookup yields CDR1 SGHRS and CDR2 YFSETQ. V dropped 5 bases and J dropped 2 bases, with 25 bases sitting between them. The CDR3 sequence is 18 residues long. The CDR3 nucleotides read TGCGCCAGCAGGAAGGTACCCTCGATCTCGGGGGAACAAGAGACCCAGTACTTC. It codes for CASRKVPSISGEQETQYF.

The gene calls are TRBV7-9 and TRBJ1-2, with TRBD1 identical over 10 bases. The CDR3 is 15 amino acids. The ends lost 5 bases at V and 5 bases at J; junction bases unmatched: 8. Germline V gene sequence: CDR1 SEHNR, CDR2 FQNEAQ (reference sequence). The CDR3 sequence: CASSPGQGGRYGYTF. The CDR3 DNA is TGTGCCAGCAGCCCTGGACAGGGGGGAAGGTATGGCTACACCTTC.